Presented here are 25 T cell receptor beta chains from one specimen sequenced in a study of low-dose radiotherapy and immunotherapy resistance in tumors. TCRs were put through 20 to 25 PCR cycles of amplification with Phusion. A constant-region primer and the V-primer adapter served as the primer pair. TCRdb fed the reads into MiXCR, producing one record per CDR3 protein. The data hold approximately 52,000 distinct CDR3 sequences, with around 35% observed a single time. Time point specified: after trial treatment. Treatment given: LDRT plus nivolumab, ipilimumab, low-dose cyclophosphamide and aspirin (RACIN trial). This material consisted of PBMCs, taken after low-dose radiotherapy plus immunotherapy. These receptors originate from a male donor with rectosigmoid adenocarcinoma.

This clonotype was picked up a small number of times. The CDR3 spells CASSSGLESNQPQHF. The CDR3, as DNA: TGCGCCAGCAGCTCGGGACTGGAGAGCAATCAGCCCCAGCATTTT. The chain is built from TRBV5-1 and TRBJ1-5; tentatively, D is TRBD1 (5 bases). V was shortened by 3 bases and J by 1 base, with 11 bases between the two germline ends. CDR3 length: 15 amino acids. Per the germline V gene, CDR1 is SGHRS and CDR2 is YFSETQ.

This clonotype counts as medium-sized. V usage is TRBV23-1 and J usage is TRBJ2-7; a possible D gene is TRBD2 (7 bases). TRBV23-1 is reported as an ORF; its role is uncertain. V lost 1 base and J 7 bases, leaving 20 bases between the germline ends. The CDR3 runs 16 residues. This CDR3 is CASSQWGGRTGREQYF. The DNA for the CDR3 is TGCGCCAGCAGTCAATGGGGCGGGAGAACAGGGCGAGAGCAGTACTTC.

This clonotype was picked up many times. The gene calls are TRBV20-1 and TRBJ2-1; D is perhaps TRBD2 (5 bases). Trimming removed 3 bases at V and 0 bases at J, with 15 bases between. This CDR3 region has 16 residues. CDR1 and CDR2 (germline): DFQATT, SNEGSKA (reference sequence). In DNA, the CDR3 is TGCAGTGCTAGCACTAGTGGGGTAAGCTCCTACAATGAGCAGTTCTTC. It is translated as CSASTSGVSSYNEQFF.

This clonotype came up many times. The J gene is TRBJ2-1, the V gene TRBV5-1, with 7 bases identical to TRBD2. This CDR3 has 16 residues. From germline, CDR1 is SGHRS and CDR2 YFSETQ. With 4 bases clipped from V and 0 bases from J, the junction kept 7 bases outside the gene matches. The CDR3, as DNA: TGCGCCAGCAGCCCCTTGGCGGGGGTCTCCTACAATGAGCAGTTCTTC. This gives the protein CASSPLAGVSYNEQFF.

This clonotype showed up many times. The rearrangement joins TRBV4-1 to TRBJ2-3; D gene ambiguous. From germline, CDR1 is MGHRA and CDR2 YSYEKL. V gave up 0 bases and J gave up 2 bases, with 9 bases separating them. CDR3 size: 15 residues. The CDR3 DNA reads as TGCGCCAGCAGCCAAGAGGGTAGGGCCACAGATACGCAGTATTTT. It encodes CASSQEGRATDTQYF.

This clonotype was recorded at least ten times. The chain recombines TRBV27 with TRBJ1-2; 9 bases are shared with TRBD1. Germline V gives CDR1 MNHEY, CDR2 SMNVEV (reference sequence). This CDR3 comprises 15 residues. V lost 6 bases, J lost 7 bases, and 12 bases stayed unmatched. This CDR3 reads CASSTDRGGGPGYTF. The CDR3 DNA is TGTGCCAGCAGCACAGACAGGGGGGGCGGGCCTGGCTACACCTTC.

As concerns this clonotype: Since the CDR3 does not end with the conserved phenylalanine or tryptophan, this likely comes from a read error. The chain links TRBV28 to TRBJ2-2, with a weak D call TRBD2 (6 bases). CDR1 is MDHEN, CDR2 SYDVKM, per germline. V lost 3 bases, J lost 4 bases, and 15 bases lay in between. The CDR3 has 16 amino acids. CDR3 bases: TGTGCCAGCAGTTTCGGGGGATCCGCGGGCACCGGGGAGCTGTTTCTT. Protein: CASSFGGSAGTGELFL.

This clonotype came up many times. This rearrangement joins TRBV7-9 to TRBJ1-5; D is unclear. The length of the CDR3 is 12 residues. Germline V gene lookup returns CDR1 SEHNR and CDR2 FQNEAQ (reference sequence). V shed 1 base and J shed 10 bases, with 8 bases lying between them. CDR3 region: CASSLEINPQHF. CDR3 nucleotides: TGTGCCAGCAGCTTAGAGATCAACCCCCAGCATTTT.

This clonotype was seen repeatedly, ten times or more. The chain links TRBV6-2 or TRBV6-3 to TRBJ2-4; D gene uncertain. Between the trimmed V and J ends, which lost 7 bases and 0 bases, there was a span of 16 bases. The CDR3 is made up of 16 amino acids. Germline CDR1 is MNHEY and CDR2 is SVGEGT. In DNA form, the CDR3 reads TGTGCCAGCAACCTGGGAATGACGGAAGCCAAAAACATTCAGTACTTC. Its translation is CASNLGMTEAKNIQYF.

This clonotype was found a few times. The rearrangement joins TRBV5-1 to TRBJ1-1; D ambiguous. The CDR3 has 13 amino acids. Trimming shortened V by 4 bases and J by 5 bases, and 12 bases separated the two germline ends. From germline, CDR1 is SGHRS and CDR2 YFSETQ. The CDR3 reads CASSPVRPTEAFF. The DNA of the CDR3 is TGCGCCAGCAGCCCGGTACGACCGACTGAAGCTTTCTTT.

About this clonotype: A read error is the likely source, as a far larger clone sits one nucleotide away. This chain joins TRBV12-3 or TRBV12-4 and TRBJ2-7, with 8 bases identical to TRBD1. J was trimmed by 7 bases and V by 5 bases; bases with no gene match: 13. This CDR3 contains 15 residues. CDR3 nucleotide sequence: TGTGCCAGCAGTGCCCGGACAGGGAACTACAATGAGCAGTACTTC. It translates to CASSARTGNYNEQYF.

This clonotype was counted between two and nine times. The chain combines TRBV11-2 with TRBJ2-5; D unresolved. The CDR3 extends over 13 amino acids. Per the germline V gene, CDR1 is SGHAT and CDR2 is FQNNGV. Trimming shortened V by 1 base and J by 3 bases, and 6 bases separated the two germline ends. CDR3 nucleotide sequence: TGTGCCAGCAGCTTAGGCAGCAAAGAGACCCAGTACTTC. Translating gives CASSLGSKETQYF.

In its sample, this clonotype was seen many times. The chain employs TRBV7-2 and TRBJ2-3; D perhaps matches TRBD2 (6 bases). Trimming took 1 base from V and 6 from J, leaving 11 bases between them. This CDR3 comprises 14 residues. The germline V gene has CDR1 SGHTA and CDR2 FQGNSA. CDR3 amino acids: CASSLVGEVDTQYF. The CDR3 DNA reads TGTGCCAGCAGCTTAGTGGGGGAGGTCGATACGCAGTATTTT.

Points on this clonotype: This is likely an artifact of a read error, given a far larger clone one base away. The rearrangement links TRBV7-6 to TRBJ2-5; D gene ambiguous. CDR1 and CDR2 from the germline V gene are SGHVS and FNYEAQ. CDR3 length: 16 residues. V was shortened by 5 bases and J by 1 base, with 17 bases between the two germline ends. The CDR3 DNA reads TGTGCCAGCAGCCCAGACGCCGGACGGATCCAAGAGACCCAGTACTTC. This translates into CASSPDAGRIQETQYF.

The chain recombines TRBV20-1 with TRBJ2-3; 9 nucleotides line up with TRBD2. V lost 1 base to trimming and J lost 4 bases; unmatched junction nucleotides: 9. Germline V lookup: CDR1 DFQATT, CDR2 SNEGSKA (reference sequence). The CDR3 covers 16 residues. The CDR3 loop reads CSARAGGSGRSDTQYF. CDR3 nucleotide sequence: TGCAGTGCTAGAGCCGGGGGAAGCGGGAGGTCAGATACGCAGTATTTT.

V usage is TRBV7-9 and J usage is TRBJ2-2; TRBD2 matches at 8 bases. V was clipped by 6 bases and J by 5 bases; unmatched bases: 8. Germline CDR1 SEHNR, CDR2 FQNEAQ (reference sequence). The CDR3 loop spans 15 amino acids. CDR3 nucleotide sequence: TGTGCCAGCAGTACGGGGGGGCCGGAGACCGGGGAGCTGTTTTTT. It encodes CASSTGGPETGELFF.

This clonotype was seen ten or more times. The chain employs TRBV6-2 or TRBV6-3 and TRBJ2-7; 14 bases map to TRBD2. The CDR3 has 15 amino acids. Trimming at V came to 6 bases and at J to 6 bases, leaving 7 bases not matched to a gene. The germline V gene has CDR1 MNHEY and CDR2 SVGEGT. CDR3 coding DNA: TGTGCCAGCAGCAAGGGACTAGCGGGAGTCGGCGAGCAGTACTTC. It codes for CASSKGLAGVGEQYF.

This clonotype was observed at least ten times. The V gene is TRBV5-1, the J gene TRBJ2-7, with 10 bases fitting TRBD1. With 4 bases clipped from V and 6 bases from J, the junction kept 10 bases outside the gene matches. This CDR3 contains 15 residues. The germline CDR1 and CDR2 sequences are SGHRS and YFSETQ. CDR3 sequence reads: CASSPWDRGSGEQYF. The CDR3 bases are TGCGCCAGCAGCCCCTGGGACAGGGGTTCGGGCGAGCAGTACTTC. Full variable domain (remainder filled in from reference TRBV5-1 and TRBJ2-7): KAGVTQTPRYLIKTRGQQVTLSCSPISGHRSVSWYQQTPGQGLQFLFEYFSETQRNKGNFPGRFSGRQFSNSRSEMNVSTLELGDSALYLCASSPWDRGSGEQYFGPGTRLTVT.

This clonotype was counted between two and nine times. A single base is all that separates this from a far larger clone, so a read error is likely. The genes are TRBV28 and TRBJ2-1; 8 positions match TRBD1. The CDR3 has 13 residues. CDR1 is MDHEN and CDR2 is SYDVKM in the germline V gene. The V and J ends lost 6 bases and 10 bases, in that order; junction bases with no gene match: 8. The chain's CDR3 is CASSLDRVHEQFF. CDR3 coding DNA: TGTGCCAGCAGCCTGGACAGGGTTCACGAGCAGTTCTTC.

The chain links TRBV7-6 to TRBJ1-4, with 8 bases fitting TRBD1. This CDR3 is built from 16 residues. Trimming cost V 6 bases and J 7 bases; bases outside gene matches: 13. CDR1 and CDR2 from the germline V gene are SGHVS and FNYEAQ. CDR3 protein: CASRSWGGQGSEKLFF. For the CDR3, the DNA is TGTGCCAGCAGGAGCTGGGGAGGACAGGGTTCTGAAAAACTGTTTTTT. Complete variable domain (other parts from reference TRBV7-6 and TRBJ1-4): GAGVSQSPRYKVTKRGQDVALRCDPISGHVSLYWYRQALGQGPEFLTYFNYEAQQDKSGLPNDRFSAERPEGSISTLTIQRTEQRDSAMYRCASRSWGGQGSEKLFFGSGTQLSVL.

The rearrangement joins TRBV29-1 to TRBJ2-7; 11 nucleotides agree with TRBD1. Per the germline V gene, CDR1 is SQVTM and CDR2 is ANQGSEA. The CDR3 runs to 14 residues. Unmatched junction bases numbered 13, after V lost 8 bases and J lost 7 bases. Written as DNA, the CDR3 is TGCAGCCCCCCTTTCGGACAGGGGGCGAGGGAGCAGTACTTC. Protein sequence: CSPPFGQGAREQYF.

V is TRBV28 and J is TRBJ2-1; 8 bases align to TRBD2. Germline V CDR1 and CDR2: MDHEN, SYDVKM. This CDR3 is 13 amino acids long. Trimming removed 8 bases from V and 6 bases from J; junction bases left unmatched: 6. CDR3 protein: CASRGGTGNEQFF. DNA for the CDR3: TGTGCCAGCCGGGGGGGCACAGGCAATGAGCAGTTCTTC.

This clonotype was observed many times. This chain uses TRBV4-1 with TRBJ2-7; D not resolved. The CDR3 runs 13 residues. Trimming took 4 bases from V and 5 from J, leaving 12 bases between them. Germline CDR1 MGHRA, CDR2 YSYEKL. The DNA for the CDR3 is TGCGCCAGCAGCCCGGGTGCTAGGGACGAGCAGTACTTC. Its protein product is CASSPGARDEQYF.

Ten or more counts support this clonotype. The gene calls are TRBV6-5 and TRBJ2-5, with D perhaps being TRBD1 or TRBD2 (5 bases each). From germline, CDR1 is MNHEY and CDR2 SVGAGI. The CDR3 is 13 residues long. V gave up 0 bases and J gave up 5 bases, with 7 bases separating them. The CDR3 nucleotides read TGTGCCAGCAGTTACTCGGGGGAGGAGACCCAGTACTTC. This sequence encodes CASSYSGEETQYF.

This clonotype occurred many times. The rearrangement links TRBV2 to TRBJ2-4, with TRBD1 matching over 8 bases. Germline CDR1 is SNHLY and CDR2 is FYNNEI. The CDR3 extends over 16 amino acids. The V and J ends lost 2 bases and 7 bases, in that order; junction bases with no gene match: 10. The CDR3 loop is CASSELTGAGWNIQYF. In nucleotides, the CDR3 is TGTGCCAGCAGTGAACTGACAGGGGCAGGGTGGAACATTCAGTACTTC.